This TCR beta chain was recorded in a study of blood T cells in healthy people across ages. Together with a sample-barcoded 5' primer, a J-beta primer mix was included in a second PCR lasting about 7 to 11 cycles. TCRdb re-derived calls from the 5' RACE reads in MiXCR, one entry per CDR3 protein. The sample yields fewer than 950,000 distinct CDR3 sequences, 53% seen once. This CDR3 region has 13 residues. CDR1 is KGHSH and CDR2 is LQKENI in the germline V gene. The chain has TRBV18 and TRBJ2-5; D is ambiguous. The tail of the sequence fits TRBJ2-7 better, so the J call may be wrong. Material: blood. The TCR sequence derives from a man older than 75 in good health. The CDR3 loop reads CASSPAQLYEQYF. Written as DNA, the CDR3 is TGTGCCAGCTCACCAGCACAGCTATACGAGCAGTACTTC.